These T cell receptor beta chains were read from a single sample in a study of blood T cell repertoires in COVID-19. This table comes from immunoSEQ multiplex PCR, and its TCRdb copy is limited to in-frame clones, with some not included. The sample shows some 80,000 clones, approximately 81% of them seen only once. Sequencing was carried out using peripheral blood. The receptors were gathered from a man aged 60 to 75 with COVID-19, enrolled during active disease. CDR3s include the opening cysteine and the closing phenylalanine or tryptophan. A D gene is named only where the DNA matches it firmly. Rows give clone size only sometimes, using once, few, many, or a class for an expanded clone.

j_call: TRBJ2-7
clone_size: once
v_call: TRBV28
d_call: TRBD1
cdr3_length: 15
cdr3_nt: TGTGCCAGCAGCGCCCCGACAGGGAAGTCCTACGAGCAGTACTTC
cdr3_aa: CASSAPTGKSYEQYF

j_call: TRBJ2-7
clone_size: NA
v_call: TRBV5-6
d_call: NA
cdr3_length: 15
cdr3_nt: TGTGCCAGCAGCCTTTTCGGCGGCTTTTTTGGGGAGCAGTACTTC
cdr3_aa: CASSLFGGFFGEQYF

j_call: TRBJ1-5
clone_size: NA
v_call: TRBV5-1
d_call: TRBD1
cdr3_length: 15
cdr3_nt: TGCGCCAGCAGCCCGGGACAGGGGAAAAATCAGCCCCAGCATTTT
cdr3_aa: CASSPGQGKNQPQHF

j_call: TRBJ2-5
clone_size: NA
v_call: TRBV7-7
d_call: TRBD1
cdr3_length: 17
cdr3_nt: TGTGCCAGCAGCTTAGGTGCCGGGACAGGGGGCCAAGAGACCCAGTACTTC
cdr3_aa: CASSLGAGTGGQETQYF

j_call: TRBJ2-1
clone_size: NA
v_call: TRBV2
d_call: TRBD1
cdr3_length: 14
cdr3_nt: TGTGCCAGCAAACGACAGGACAGGGAGAATGAGCAGTTCTTC
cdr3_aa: CASKRQDRENEQFF

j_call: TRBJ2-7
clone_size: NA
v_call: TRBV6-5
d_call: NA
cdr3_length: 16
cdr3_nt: TGTGCCAGCAGTTACTCGAGACGCCATCTGGAGTACGAGCAGTACTTC
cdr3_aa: CASSYSRRHLEYEQYF

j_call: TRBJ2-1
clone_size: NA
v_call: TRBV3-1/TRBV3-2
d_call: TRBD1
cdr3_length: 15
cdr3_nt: TGTGCCAGCAGCCACGCCGGGACAGGGTTCAATGAGCAGTTCTTC
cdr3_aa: CASSHAGTGFNEQFF

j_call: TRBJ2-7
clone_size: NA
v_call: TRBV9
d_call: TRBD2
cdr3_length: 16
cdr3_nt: TGTGCCAGCAGCGTAGAAGTAGCGGGAGGGCCTAGCGAGCAGTACTTC
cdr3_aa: CASSVEVAGGPSEQYF

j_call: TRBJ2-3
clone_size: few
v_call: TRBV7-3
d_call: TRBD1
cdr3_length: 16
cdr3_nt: TGTGCCAGCAGCTTAACCGGGACAGGGCTTGGGGCACATGTGGATTTT
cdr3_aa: CASSLTGTGLGAHVDF

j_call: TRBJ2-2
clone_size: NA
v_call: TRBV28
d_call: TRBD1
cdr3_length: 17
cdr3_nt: TGTGCCAGCAGTTCGGGACAGGCCTTCGCGAACACCGGGGAGCTGTTTTTT
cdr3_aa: CASSSGQAFANTGELFF

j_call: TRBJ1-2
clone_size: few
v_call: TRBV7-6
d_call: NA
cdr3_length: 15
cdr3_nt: TGTGCCAGCAGCCCGCAGCTGAGCGTTAGTAATGGCTACACCTTC
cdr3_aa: CASSPQLSVSNGYTF

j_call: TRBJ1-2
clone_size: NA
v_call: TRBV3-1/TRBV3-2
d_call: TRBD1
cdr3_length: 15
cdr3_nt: TGTGCCAGCAGCACCAGGTTTCAGGGGGCGTGGGGCTACACCTTC
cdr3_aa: CASSTRFQGAWGYTF

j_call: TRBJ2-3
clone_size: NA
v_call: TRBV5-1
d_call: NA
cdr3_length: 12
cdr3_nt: TGCGCCAGCAGCTTGAGCGAGGATACGCAGTATTTT
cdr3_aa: CASSLSEDTQYF

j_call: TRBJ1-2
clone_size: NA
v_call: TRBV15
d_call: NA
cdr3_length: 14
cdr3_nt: TGTGCCACCAGCTTAAGCGATGCGGGGGGCGGCTACACCTTC
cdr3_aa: CATSLSDAGGGYTF

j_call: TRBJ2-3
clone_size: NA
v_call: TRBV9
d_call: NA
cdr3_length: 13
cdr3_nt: TGTGCCAGCAGTGCTAGTAGCACAGATACGCAGTATTTT
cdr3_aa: CASSASSTDTQYF

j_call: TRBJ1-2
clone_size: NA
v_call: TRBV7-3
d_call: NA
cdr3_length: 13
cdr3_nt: TGTGCCAGCAGCTTAGGGAGAGGATATGGCTACACCTTC
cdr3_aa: CASSLGRGYGYTF

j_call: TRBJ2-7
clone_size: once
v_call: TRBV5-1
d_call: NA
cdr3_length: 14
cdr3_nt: TGCGCCAGCAGCTTGAGGCCAGGGATCCACGAGCAGTACTTC
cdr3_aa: CASSLRPGIHEQYF

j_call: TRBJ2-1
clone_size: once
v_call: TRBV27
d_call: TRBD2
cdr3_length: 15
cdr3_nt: TGTGCCAGCAGTTTAGGCGGGGGGGCCTACAATGAGCAGTTCTTC
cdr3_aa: CASSLGGGAYNEQFF

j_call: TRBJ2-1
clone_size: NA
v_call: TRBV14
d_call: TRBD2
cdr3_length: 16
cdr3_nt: TGTGCCAGCAGCCACCGGCGGACTAGCGGGAGGGATGAGCAGTTCTTC
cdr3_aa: CASSHRRTSGRDEQFF

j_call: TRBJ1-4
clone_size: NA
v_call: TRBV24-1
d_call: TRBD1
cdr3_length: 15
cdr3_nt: TGTGCCACCAGTGACCCAAGGGGGCCTGGTGAAAAACTGTTTTTT
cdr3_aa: CATSDPRGPGEKLFF

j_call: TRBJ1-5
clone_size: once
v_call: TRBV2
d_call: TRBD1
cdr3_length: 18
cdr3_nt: TGTGCCAGCAGTATGGGACAGGGGGCATTATTCGGCAATCAGCCCCAGCATTTT
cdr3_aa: CASSMGQGALFGNQPQHF

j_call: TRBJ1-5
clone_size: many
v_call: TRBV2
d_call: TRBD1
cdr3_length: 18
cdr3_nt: TGTGCCAGCAGTTACTCCGGGACAGGGGGCTATAGCAATCAGCCCCAGCATTTT
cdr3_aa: CASSYSGTGGYSNQPQHF